This TCR beta chain derives from a study of shared clonotypes between healthy human individuals. Splitting of CD4+ cells produced CD45RA+ naive and CD45RA-negative memory subsets. The germline CDR1 and CDR2 sequences are SNHLY and FYNNEI. V was shortened by 3 bases and J by 5 bases, with 10 bases between the two germline ends. The CDR3 length is 14 residues. There are a few counts of this clone. An even split of each subset's genomic DNA across several immunoSEQ plates was performed. Measured with immunoSEQ multiplex PCR; TCRdb has only the in-frame clones, and not every one. The sample consists of approximately 1,500,000 clones, roughly 95% of them appearing once.

Sequenced: naive CD4+ T cells sorted from blood. As for subset: CD45RA+ positively selected. The receptor's source is a man aged 30-40 years in good health. V usage is TRBV2 and J usage is TRBJ2-2; D is perhaps TRBD1 (5 bases). The CDR3, as DNA: TGTGCCAGCAGTGAGGGGCCTCTGACCGGGGAGCTGTTTTTT. It specifies CASSEGPLTGELFF.